The T cell receptor (beta chain) described here comes from a study of T cell changes during pregnancy in multiple sclerosis. The method was immunoSEQ multiplex PCR; TCRdb's version includes in-frame clones alone and lacks a portion of them. The repertoire has approximately 80,000 clones, around 94% of them found once; the top ten carry more than 0.85%. This clone is medium-sized by share. Germline CDR1 is LNHDA and CDR2 is SQIVND (reference sequence). The V segment lost 10 bases and the J segment 2 bases; nucleotides outside the gene matches: 9. The CDR3 totals 14 residues. V and J are TRBV19 and TRBJ2-3, with 7 bases matching TRBD1. The input for sequencing was peripheral blood, taken in the second trimester of pregnancy. The sequence came from a female donor in good health, enrolled as a control in a pregnancy study. The CDR3 DNA reads as TGTGCCACCAAGGGGGCAGGGGACACAGATACGCAGTATTTT. Its translation: CATKGAGDTDTQYF.